Listed here are 20 T cell receptor beta chains from one sample, sequenced in a study of PD-L1 blockade in urothelial cancer. Generated by immunoSEQ multiplex PCR, the TCRdb table keeps only in-frame clones and is missing some. The sample holds some 80,000 clones, just under 85% seen once. Time point here: pretreatment peripheral blood. Sequenced material: PBMCs, taken around atezolizumab (anti-PD-L1) treatment. The origin of the receptors is a middle-aged man with urothelial cancer.

The chain uses TRBV18 and TRBJ2-7; D is ambiguous. Germline-derived CDR1 and CDR2 are KGHSH and LQKENI. The CDR3 sequence is 15 residues long. V was pared by 4 bases and J by 0 bases, with 13 bases between. The CDR3 bases are TGTGCCAGCTCACGGGCAGGTCTTAGCTCCTACGAGCAGTACTTC. Translating it yields CASSRAGLSSYEQYF.

This chain links TRBV7-6 with TRBJ2-3; 7 bases map to TRBD1. Losses at the gene ends were 5 bases for V and 1 base for J; bases not matched to a gene: 9. Germline CDR1 SGHVS, CDR2 FNYEAQ. The CDR3 has 16 amino acids. CDR3 in amino acids: CASSNPRQGRTDTQYF. CDR3 sequence (DNA): TGTGCCAGCAGCAATCCCAGACAGGGCCGCACAGATACGCAGTATTTT.

This clone was detected only a few times. J is TRBJ1-1 and V is TRBV9; D perhaps matches TRBD1 (5 bases). The CDR3 loop spans 14 amino acids. The germline V and J ends were trimmed by 1 base and 8 bases, with 15 bases remaining between them. Germline V gives CDR1 SGDLS, CDR2 YYNGEE. Written as DNA, the CDR3 is TGTGCCAGCAGCGTATCAGGGTCCTGGAACGAAGCTTTCTTT. Translated, it gives CASSVSGSWNEAFF.

V gene TRBV28 combines with J gene TRBJ1-5; unclear D gene. This CDR3 comprises 14 residues. Deletions cut 5 bases from V and 1 base from J, with 9 bases between. Germline lookup yields CDR1 MDHEN and CDR2 SYDVKM. The CDR3 DNA sequence: TGTGCCAGCAGTCCCTCTTTGAGCAATCAGCCCCAGCATTTT. This translates into CASSPSLSNQPQHF.

The J gene is TRBJ2-1, the V gene TRBV13; TRBD2 aligns across 8 bases. Germline CDR1 is PRHDT and CDR2 is FYEKMQ (reference sequence). V dropped 4 bases and J dropped 5; count of bases not matched to a gene: 4. The CDR3 length is 14 residues. The CDR3 reads CASSSLAGNNEQFF. The CDR3 DNA is TGTGCCAGCAGCTCCTTAGCGGGAAACAATGAGCAGTTCTTC.

The V call is TRBV2, the J call TRBJ1-1, with D uncertain. Germline V gene data show CDR1 as SNHLY and CDR2 as FYNNEI. V was clipped by 7 bases and J by 4 bases, with 13 bases between them. This CDR3 region has 13 residues. The CDR3 reads CASKAGVLTEAFF. CDR3 nucleotides: TGTGCCAGCAAAGCCGGGGTCCTCACTGAAGCTTTCTTT.

The CDR3 DNA reads TGCGCCAGCAGCCAAGATTGGAGCGGGAAAGGGAAAGTTGAGCAGTTCTTC. Amino acid sequence: CASSQDWSGKGKVEQFF. The rearrangement links TRBV4-1 to TRBJ2-1; 7 positions match TRBD2. The CDR3 is 17 residues long. V lost 0 bases to trimming and J lost 9 bases; unmatched junction nucleotides: 14. Germline CDR1 reads MGHRA; CDR2 reads YSYEKL.

This clone was recorded only once. The genes are TRBV7-6 and TRBJ2-5, with 16 bases lining up with TRBD2. The CDR3 has 19 residues. V dropped 3 bases and J dropped 2; count of bases not matched to a gene: 9. Germline V lookup: CDR1 SGHVS, CDR2 FNYEAQ. CDR3 in amino acids: CASSFPDGTSGREQETQYF. The CDR3 nucleotides read TGTGCCAGCAGCTTCCCGGACGGGACTAGCGGGAGGGAACAAGAGACCCAGTACTTC.

This chain uses TRBV25-1 with TRBJ2-7; 8 nucleotides match TRBD2. The V gene end was trimmed by 6 bases and the J gene end by 5 bases; junction bases not matched to a gene: 9. The CDR3 sequence is 14 residues long. CDR1 MGHDK and CDR2 SYGVNS come from the germline V gene. The CDR3 coding sequence is TGTGCCAGCAGAACACCGGGACTAGGTCACGAGCAGTACTTC. Translated, it gives CASRTPGLGHEQYF.

The sample holds a few counts of this clone. The chain couples TRBV9 to TRBJ1-1; no clear D. Germline V gene data show CDR1 as SGDLS and CDR2 as YYNGEE. The CDR3 runs 16 residues. The V end lost 0 bases, the J end lost 7 bases, and 19 bases lay between the germline ends. In DNA, the CDR3 is TGTGCCAGCAGCGTAGGGTCGGGGTCGGGCTCGGGTGAAGCTTTCTTT. It encodes CASSVGSGSGSGEAFF. The full variable domain, completed using reference TRBV9 and TRBJ1-1, is DSGVTQTPKHLITATGQRVTLRCSPRSGDLSVYWYQQSLDQGLQFLIQYYNGEERAKGNILERFSAQQFPDLHSELNLSSLELGDSALYFCASSVGSGSGSGEAFFGQGTRLTVV.

The chain joins TRBV9 to TRBJ2-2; tentatively, D is TRBD1 (6 bases). This CDR3 comprises 14 residues. V was cut by 6 bases and J by 5 bases, with 14 bases left in between. CDR1 and CDR2 from the germline V gene are SGDLS and YYNGEE. CDR3 amino acids: CASNSQGGTGELFF. The CDR3 DNA reads as TGTGCCAGCAACTCTCAAGGGGGAACCGGGGAGCTGTTTTTT.

This chain uses TRBV5-1 with TRBJ1-5; D may be TRBD1 (5 bases). Germline values: CDR1 SGHRS, CDR2 YFSETQ. V shed 7 bases and J shed 1 base, with 15 bases lying between them. This CDR3 is 15 amino acids long. The CDR3 spells CASAKGEASNQPQHF. For the CDR3, the DNA is TGCGCCAGCGCTAAAGGGGAGGCGAGCAATCAGCCCCAGCATTTT.

The V and J genes are TRBV13 and TRBJ2-3, with 13 positions matching TRBD2. Germline assignment: CDR1 PRHDT and CDR2 FYEKMQ (reference sequence). The trim removed 8 bases at V and 2 bases at J, leaving 7 bases unmatched. This CDR3 is 16 amino acids long. CDR3 sequence (DNA): TGTGCCAGCCGGACTAGCGGGAGAGGAGACACAGATACGCAGTATTTT. Translating gives CASRTSGRGDTDTQYF.

The chain joins TRBV21-1 to TRBJ2-6; TRBD1, the table's D call, was not compared with the DNA. TRBV21-1 corresponds to a pseudogene. The CDR3 has 16 residues. Here the CDR3 reads CASSKATGSGANVLTF. CDR3 DNA sequence: TGTGCCAGCAGCAAAGCGACAGGCTCCGGGGCCAACGTCCTGACTTTC.

This chain uses TRBV7-2 with TRBJ2-7; D might be TRBD1 (6 bases). The ends were cut back, 5 bases at V and 6 bases at J, with 14 bases in the middle. This CDR3 is built from 13 residues. Per germline, CDR1 SGHTA and CDR2 FQGNSA. The CDR3 region has the DNA TGTGCCAGCAGCCCCGGGATAGGGGGCGAGCAGTACTTC. The encoded protein is CASSPGIGGEQYF.

CDR3 amino acids: CASKTSGSYEQYF. CDR3 in DNA: TGTGCCAGCAAGACTAGCGGCTCCTACGAGCAGTACTTC. The V gene is TRBV27, the J gene TRBJ2-7, with 9 bases identical to TRBD2. CDR3 length: 13 residues. CDR1 and CDR2 from the germline V gene are MNHEY and SMNVEV (reference sequence). The V segment lost 7 bases and the J segment 0 bases; nucleotides outside the gene matches: 1.

This chain links TRBV13 with TRBJ2-2, with no clear D. The CDR3 extends over 17 amino acids. V dropped 2 bases and J dropped 1 base, with 14 bases sitting between them. Germline lookup yields CDR1 PRHDT and CDR2 FYEKMQ (reference sequence). CDR3 loop: CASSLPSTALNTGELFF. The CDR3 nucleotides read TGTGCCAGCAGCTTACCTTCGACTGCCCTGAACACCGGGGAGCTGTTTTTT.

V gene TRBV10-2 combines with J gene TRBJ2-7, with TRBD1 as a possible D gene (6 bases). V dropped 2 bases and J dropped 3 bases, with 11 bases sitting between them. The CDR3 loop spans 14 amino acids. Germline V CDR1 and CDR2: WSHSY, SAAADI. CDR3 nucleotides: TGCGCCAGCAGTGAGCCAGACAGGAGCTACGAGCAGTACTTC. As protein: CASSEPDRSYEQYF.

This chain joins TRBV5-4 and TRBJ1-5, with a possible D match to TRBD1 (5 bases). The CDR3 is made up of 14 amino acids. Germline lookup yields CDR1 SGHNT and CDR2 YYREEE (reference sequence). The V end lost 1 base, the J end lost 7 bases, and 12 bases lay between the germline ends. CDR3 sequence reads: CASSLWGVGQPQHF. CDR3 in DNA: TGTGCCAGCAGCTTGTGGGGGGTTGGCCAGCCCCAGCATTTT.

The V gene is TRBV9, the J gene TRBJ1-1; D is unclear. The ends were cut back, 0 bases at V and 0 bases at J, with 12 bases in the middle. The CDR3 loop spans 16 amino acids. The germline CDR1 and CDR2 sequences are SGDLS and YYNGEE. CDR3 nucleotides: TGTGCCAGCAGCGTAGGGTCAGGTCCCATGAACACTGAAGCTTTCTTT. It yields the protein CASSVGSGPMNTEAFF.